The TCR beta chain described here comes from a study of cytomegalovirus exposure and HLA in healthy donors. The PCR ran on 60 Vbeta and 13 Jbeta primers. Produced via immunoSEQ multiplex PCR; TCRdb's table is partial and in-frame only. The sample lists more than 90,000 clones; 81% were seen once. There are 17 residues in the CDR3. The ends lost 2 bases at V and 2 bases at J; junction bases unmatched: 9. Per the germline V gene, CDR1 is SEHNR and CDR2 is FQNEAQ (reference sequence). On this clone itself: Its antigen is currently unknown.

Findings and limits, study-wide: TRBV6-2, TRBV6-3 and some other V segments were excluded as indistinguishable.

The receptor was derived from a woman in her 70s in good health and CMV-seropositive. Sequenced: PBMCs. This rearrangement joins TRBV7-9 to TRBJ2-5; 9 nucleotides match TRBD2. As DNA, the CDR3 is TGTGCCAGCAGCTTATATATAGGACTAGCGCTACAAGAGACCCAGTACTTC. Translated: CASSLYIGLALQETQYF.